This TCR beta chain was profiled in a study of siplizumab effects on memory and regulatory T cells. Findings and limits, study-wide: The study found that mappable alloreactive CD4+ clones averaged roughly 69% Treg-derived with siplizumab and roughly 27% in controls. Proliferating CD4+ or CD8+ clones, roughly 80-95% of them, lacked an assignable naive or memory phenotype. Memory cells seemed less diverse than naive T cells, which also seemed major contributors to the alloresponse. Researchers could map only a minor fraction of alloreactive clones to unstimulated subsets.

The CDR3 is made up of 14 amino acids. Germline CDR1 reads SEHNR; CDR2 reads FQNEAQ (reference sequence). The V and J ends lost 4 bases and 6 bases respectively, with 13 bases between them. On this clone: Its target is not known.

The repertoire was sequenced with immunoSEQ multiplex PCR; TCRdb's copy has only in-frame clones and lacks some. The profile shows 95,000 to 130,000 clones, approximately 94% of them singletons. This chain links TRBV7-9 with TRBJ1-5; no clear D gene. Sequencing used non-Treg CD4+ T cells sorted from blood. The clonotype comes from a human donor in good health. This chain's CDR3 is CASSSGKSTQPQHF. The CDR3, as DNA: TGTGCCAGCAGCTCGGGGAAAAGTACTCAGCCCCAGCATTTT.